This record covers a single T cell receptor (beta chain). No antigen is known for it. The V and J ends lost 2 bases and 4 bases, in that order; junction bases with no gene match: 10. The CDR3 is 16 residues long. Germline CDR1 MNHEY, CDR2 SVGEGT. The data originate from a study of breast tumors, draining lymph nodes, adjacent tissues. Study-level points and caveats: The data were judged consistent with most tumor T cells coming from lymph node and expanding in tumor. Compared with lymph nodes, tumors were less diverse; compared with nontumor tissue, more.

TCRdb redid the calling of the multiplex PCR reads with MiXCR, one entry per CDR3 protein. The sample lists 200,000 to 250,000 distinct CDR3 sequences; 30% to 35% were seen once. Axillary draining lymph nodes of breast cancer patients supplied the node samples. The TCR originated in a female donor with breast cancer. Some clones in this sample may be carry-over from other donors' samples. The sequencing input was axillary lymph node tissue. This sequence joins TRBV6-2 or TRBV6-3 and TRBJ2-5; 7 bases fit TRBD1. For the CDR3, the DNA is TGTGCCAGCAGTTACCCCAGACAGGGAGAGGGAGAGACCCAGTACTTC. Its protein is CASSYPRQGEGETQYF.